Listed below are T cell receptor beta chains from one sample, sequenced in a study of cytomegalovirus exposure and HLA in healthy donors. Data came from immunoSEQ multiplex PCR; TCRdb stores just in-frame clones and leaves some out. The data hold 150,000 to 200,000 clones, with around 90% observed a single time. Sequenced: PBMCs. These receptors all stem from a boy aged 2 to 10 in good health and CMV-seronegative. Each CDR3 is given with its conserved first and last residue. The order of the fields is D gene, V gene, J gene, clone size, CDR3 protein, CDR3 DNA. D genes are given only for firm matches. Clone size is not always given. Where it is, it says once, few, many or a class for expanded clones.

d_gene: TRBD1; v_gene: TRBV9; j_gene: TRBJ1-2; abundance: NA; CDR3aa: CASSVGPGTGNGYTF; CDR3nt: TGTGCCAGCAGCGTTGGACCCGGGACAGGGAATGGCTACACCTTC
d_gene: TRBD1; v_gene: TRBV2; j_gene: TRBJ1-5; abundance: NA; CDR3aa: CASRDTGGRGNQPQHF; CDR3nt: TGTGCCAGCAGGGATACAGGGGGCAGGGGCAATCAGCCCCAGCATTTT
d_gene: NA; v_gene: TRBV5-1; j_gene: TRBJ2-2; abundance: NA; CDR3aa: CASSLIATSNTGELFF; CDR3nt: TGCGCCAGCAGCTTGATAGCGACGTCGAACACCGGGGAGCTGTTTTTT
d_gene: TRBD2; v_gene: TRBV19; j_gene: TRBJ2-3; abundance: NA; CDR3aa: CASSITGGSGYRTDTQYF; CDR3nt: TGTGCCAGTAGTATTACGGGCGGGAGCGGGTATAGGACAGATACGCAGTATTTT
d_gene: NA; v_gene: TRBV7-3; j_gene: TRBJ2-2; abundance: NA; CDR3aa: CASSLRSPTGELFF; CDR3nt: TGTGCCAGCAGCTTGCGGTCGCCCACCGGGGAGCTGTTTTTT
d_gene: NA; v_gene: TRBV7-3; j_gene: TRBJ2-3; abundance: NA; CDR3aa: CASSPRGVVTDTQYF; CDR3nt: TGTGCCAGCAGCCCCAGGGGGGTCGTCACAGATACGCAGTATTTT
d_gene: TRBD1; v_gene: TRBV7-2; j_gene: TRBJ2-7; abundance: once; CDR3aa: CASSLVGQGWGEQYF; CDR3nt: TGTGCCAGCAGCTTAGTGGGACAGGGGTGGGGCGAGCAGTACTTC
d_gene: NA; v_gene: TRBV11-2; j_gene: TRBJ2-3; abundance: NA; CDR3aa: CASSPPGTESTDTQYF; CDR3nt: TGTGCCAGCAGCCCCCCCGGCACGGAGTCCACAGATACGCAGTATTTT
d_gene: TRBD1; v_gene: TRBV2; j_gene: TRBJ1-1; abundance: NA; CDR3aa: CASSDDREPMNTEAFF; CDR3nt: TGTGCCAGCAGTGACGACAGGGAGCCCATGAACACTGAAGCTTTCTTT
d_gene: NA; v_gene: TRBV20-1; j_gene: TRBJ2-7; abundance: NA; CDR3aa: CSASPEYEQYF; CDR3nt: TGCAGTGCTAGTCCAGAATACGAGCAGTACTTC
d_gene: NA; v_gene: TRBV30; j_gene: TRBJ1-4; abundance: NA; CDR3aa: CAWRTAPPREKLFF; CDR3nt: TGTGCCTGGAGGACAGCTCCTCCTAGGGAAAAACTGTTTTTT
d_gene: TRBD1; v_gene: TRBV28; j_gene: TRBJ1-5; abundance: NA; CDR3aa: CASRRQGANQPQHF; CDR3nt: TGTGCCAGCAGGAGACAGGGGGCAAATCAGCCCCAGCATTTT
d_gene: NA; v_gene: TRBV29-1; j_gene: TRBJ1-2; abundance: once; CDR3aa: CSVPLNGYTF; CDR3nt: TGCAGCGTTCCACTTAATGGCTACACCTTC
d_gene: TRBD2; v_gene: TRBV29-1; j_gene: TRBJ2-3; abundance: NA; CDR3aa: CSVTGLAGGGFTDTQYF; CDR3nt: TGCAGCGTGACTGGACTAGCGGGAGGAGGATTCACAGATACGCAGTATTTT
d_gene: NA; v_gene: TRBV13; j_gene: TRBJ1-1; abundance: NA; CDR3aa: CASSLEAGRNTEAFF; CDR3nt: TGTGCCAGCAGCTTAGAAGCAGGAAGAAACACTGAAGCTTTCTTT
d_gene: TRBD1; v_gene: TRBV27; j_gene: TRBJ1-2; abundance: NA; CDR3aa: CASSWDRVDYTF; CDR3nt: TGTGCCAGCAGTTGGGACAGGGTAGACTACACCTTC
d_gene: NA; v_gene: TRBV6-1; j_gene: TRBJ1-1; abundance: NA; CDR3aa: CASSWGGNTEAFF; CDR3nt: TGTGCCAGCAGTTGGGGCGGGAACACTGAAGCTTTCTTT
d_gene: NA; v_gene: TRBV28; j_gene: TRBJ2-3; abundance: NA; CDR3aa: CASSLFGQTVDTQYF; CDR3nt: TGTGCCAGCAGCTTGTTTGGACAGACAGTCGATACGCAGTATTTT
d_gene: NA; v_gene: TRBV7-9; j_gene: TRBJ2-1; abundance: once; CDR3aa: CASSLDLGMNEQFF; CDR3nt: TGTGCCAGCAGCTTAGATCTAGGTATGAATGAGCAGTTCTTC
d_gene: TRBD1; v_gene: TRBV7-2; j_gene: TRBJ2-1; abundance: NA; CDR3aa: CASSLGRTGVNEQFF; CDR3nt: TGTGCCAGCAGCTTAGGTCGGACAGGGGTCAATGAGCAGTTCTTC
d_gene: NA; v_gene: TRBV5-4; j_gene: TRBJ2-5; abundance: NA; CDR3aa: CASSTKQGQETQYF; CDR3nt: TGTGCCAGCAGCACAAAACAGGGTCAAGAGACCCAGTACTTC
d_gene: NA; v_gene: TRBV29-1; j_gene: TRBJ2-1; abundance: NA; CDR3aa: CSVVNNSYNEQFF; CDR3nt: TGCAGCGTTGTTAATAACTCCTACAATGAGCAGTTCTTC
d_gene: NA; v_gene: TRBV5-4; j_gene: TRBJ1-1; abundance: NA; CDR3aa: CASSSGHSNTEAFF; CDR3nt: TGTGCCAGCAGCTCGGGACATTCGAACACTGAAGCTTTCTTT
d_gene: NA; v_gene: TRBV5-4; j_gene: TRBJ2-2; abundance: few; CDR3aa: CASSLPNTGELFF; CDR3nt: TGTGCCAGCAGCCTTCCGAACACCGGGGAGCTGTTTTTT
d_gene: TRBD1; v_gene: TRBV28; j_gene: TRBJ1-5; abundance: few; CDR3aa: CASQTGVGQPQHF; CDR3nt: TGTGCCAGTCAGACAGGGGTCGGTCAGCCCCAGCATTTT
d_gene: NA; v_gene: TRBV28; j_gene: TRBJ1-5; abundance: NA; CDR3aa: CASRALARAPQPQHF; CDR3nt: TGTGCCAGCAGAGCCCTCGCCAGGGCTCCTCAGCCCCAGCATTTT
d_gene: NA; v_gene: TRBV27; j_gene: TRBJ2-5; abundance: NA; CDR3aa: CASSLSARETQYF; CDR3nt: TGTGCCAGCAGTTTATCGGCCAGGGAGACCCAGTACTTC
d_gene: TRBD1; v_gene: TRBV7-9; j_gene: TRBJ2-7; abundance: NA; CDR3aa: CASTDRGSYEQYF; CDR3nt: TGTGCCAGCACGGACAGGGGAAGCTACGAGCAGTACTTC
d_gene: TRBD1; v_gene: TRBV29-1; j_gene: TRBJ2-7; abundance: once; CDR3aa: CSVGPLGTGMANEQYF; CDR3nt: TGCAGCGTTGGCCCCCTCGGGACAGGGATGGCCAACGAGCAGTACTTC
d_gene: TRBD1; v_gene: TRBV28; j_gene: TRBJ1-2; abundance: NA; CDR3aa: CASSFFLGQVNYGYTF; CDR3nt: TGTGCCAGCAGTTTCTTCTTGGGACAGGTTAACTATGGCTACACCTTC
d_gene: NA; v_gene: TRBV5-6; j_gene: TRBJ2-2; abundance: NA; CDR3aa: CASSWAQGGLTGELFF; CDR3nt: TGTGCCAGCAGCTGGGCACAGGGTGGTCTCACCGGGGAGCTGTTTTTT
d_gene: TRBD1; v_gene: TRBV30; j_gene: TRBJ1-6; abundance: NA; CDR3aa: CAWSVHFSGTGNPRSPLHF; CDR3nt: TGTGCCTGGAGTGTACACTTCTCCGGGACAGGGAACCCTCGCTCACCCCTCCACTTT
d_gene: NA; v_gene: TRBV6-5; j_gene: TRBJ2-4; abundance: once; CDR3aa: CASGQQGGKNIQYF; CDR3nt: TGTGCCAGCGGGCAACAGGGAGGGAAAAACATTCAGTACTTC
d_gene: TRBD1; v_gene: TRBV18; j_gene: TRBJ2-7; abundance: NA; CDR3aa: CASSRGQGVTYEQYF; CDR3nt: TGTGCCAGCTCACGGGGACAGGGGGTAACCTACGAGCAGTACTTC
d_gene: NA; v_gene: TRBV11-2; j_gene: TRBJ2-1; abundance: NA; CDR3aa: CASSRLLSGNEQFF; CDR3nt: TGTGCCAGCAGCCGACTGCTTTCCGGGAATGAGCAGTTCTTC
d_gene: NA; v_gene: TRBV4-1; j_gene: TRBJ1-1; abundance: NA; CDR3aa: CASSQNQANTEAFF; CDR3nt: TGCGCCAGCAGCCAAAATCAGGCGAACACTGAAGCTTTCTTT
d_gene: TRBD2; v_gene: TRBV5-1; j_gene: TRBJ2-5; abundance: NA; CDR3aa: CASSVWTGTSGSSQETQYF; CDR3nt: TGCGCCAGCAGCGTTTGGACAGGGACTAGCGGGAGCAGCCAAGAGACCCAGTACTTC
d_gene: TRBD2; v_gene: TRBV6-5; j_gene: TRBJ2-7; abundance: NA; CDR3aa: CASSAGEGIEQYF; CDR3nt: TGTGCCAGCAGTGCGGGGGAAGGGATCGAGCAGTACTTC
d_gene: TRBD1; v_gene: TRBV25-1; j_gene: TRBJ1-6; abundance: NA; CDR3aa: CASTASTGVDSPLHF; CDR3nt: TGTGCCAGCACAGCGTCGACAGGGGTGGATTCACCCCTCCACTTT
d_gene: NA; v_gene: TRBV19; j_gene: TRBJ1-2; abundance: NA; CDR3aa: CASSFREFGYTF; CDR3nt: TGTGCCAGTAGTTTCCGAGAGTTCGGCTACACCTTC
d_gene: NA; v_gene: TRBV23-1; j_gene: TRBJ2-1; abundance: NA; CDR3aa: CASSQFREQFF; CDR3nt: TGCGCCAGCAGTCAATTCCGGGAGCAGTTCTTC
d_gene: TRBD1; v_gene: TRBV7-6; j_gene: TRBJ2-7; abundance: NA; CDR3aa: CASSLGDRGEQYF; CDR3nt: TGTGCCAGCAGCTTAGGGGACAGGGGCGAGCAGTACTTC
d_gene: NA; v_gene: TRBV6-5; j_gene: TRBJ2-5; abundance: NA; CDR3aa: CASSYSTSGAGEQYF; CDR3nt: TGTGCCAGCAGTTACTCGACTTCAGGGGCGGGGGAGCAGTACTTC
d_gene: NA; v_gene: TRBV2; j_gene: TRBJ1-4; abundance: NA; CDR3aa: CASRNEKLFF; CDR3nt: TGTGCCAGCCGGAATGAAAAACTGTTTTTT
d_gene: NA; v_gene: TRBV4-1; j_gene: TRBJ1-2; abundance: NA; CDR3aa: CASSQVGGSGYTF; CDR3nt: TGCGCCAGCAGCCAAGTTGGAGGGAGTGGCTACACCTTC
d_gene: TRBD1; v_gene: TRBV19; j_gene: TRBJ1-4; abundance: NA; CDR3aa: CATTDETGSEKLFF; CDR3nt: TGTGCCACTACCGACGAGACAGGGAGCGAAAAACTGTTTTTT
d_gene: TRBD1; v_gene: TRBV4-1; j_gene: TRBJ1-2; abundance: NA; CDR3aa: CASSQGQGNGYGYTF; CDR3nt: TGCGCCAGCAGCCAAGGACAGGGAAATGGGTATGGCTACACCTTC
d_gene: NA; v_gene: TRBV5-6; j_gene: TRBJ2-5; abundance: NA; CDR3aa: CASSLVGADSYQETQYF; CDR3nt: TGTGCCAGCAGCTTGGTGGGAGCGGATTCGTACCAAGAGACCCAGTACTTC
d_gene: NA; v_gene: TRBV18; j_gene: TRBJ2-1; abundance: NA; CDR3aa: CASSGATGNEQFF; CDR3nt: TGTGCCAGCTCAGGGGCTACAGGGAATGAGCAGTTCTTC
d_gene: TRBD1; v_gene: TRBV5-1; j_gene: TRBJ1-1; abundance: NA; CDR3aa: CASSVERTGRAEAFF; CDR3nt: TGCGCCAGCAGTGTGGAAAGGACAGGGAGGGCTGAAGCTTTCTTT
d_gene: NA; v_gene: TRBV5-4; j_gene: TRBJ2-7; abundance: NA; CDR3aa: CASSWAQVGGLDEQYF; CDR3nt: TGTGCCAGCAGCTGGGCCCAGGTGGGTGGACTTGACGAGCAGTACTTC
d_gene: TRBD1; v_gene: TRBV19; j_gene: TRBJ1-1; abundance: NA; CDR3aa: CASSIGAGQGYTEAFF; CDR3nt: TGTGCCAGTAGTATAGGAGCGGGACAGGGATACACTGAAGCTTTCTTT
d_gene: TRBD2; v_gene: TRBV30; j_gene: TRBJ2-5; abundance: NA; CDR3aa: CAWSVAGVYETQYF; CDR3nt: TGTGCCTGGAGTGTAGCGGGGGTCTATGAGACCCAGTACTTC